A selection of T cell receptor beta chains follows, all from one sample in a study of response to subunit inactivated influenza vaccine. TCRdb reprocessed the RT-PCR reads via MiXCR and lists one record per CDR3 protein. The sample lists more than 450,000 distinct CDR3 sequences; roughly 8.2% were seen once. Sample: PBMCs from blood, taken less than 30 months after vaccination. Every receptor here comes from a man between 50 and 69 years old who received an inactivated influenza vaccine. CDR3s include the opening cysteine and the closing phenylalanine or tryptophan.

TRBV7-9	TRBJ2-4	CASSPVVAKNIQYF
TRBV7-2	TRBJ2-7	CASSFAGFAYEQYF
TRBV10-3	TRBJ2-5	CAISTPGARETQYF
TRBV5-8	TRBJ1-4	CASSRAPAVEKLFF
TRBV12-3/TRBV12-4	TRBJ2-5	CASSFGGETQYF
TRBV3-1	TRBJ2-7	CASSRWTSGSSWGYEQYF
TRBV12-3/TRBV12-4	TRBJ1-6	CASRIGRRSSPLHF
TRBV6-1	TRBJ2-3	CASRSRLAGVSDTQYF
TRBV5-1	TRBJ2-7	CASSLVGSGASYEQYF
TRBV15	TRBJ2-2	CATSRERYTGELFF
TRBV27	TRBJ1-1	CASSFEGQGRAFF
TRBV29-1	TRBJ2-1	CSAASGSEQFF
TRBV20-1	TRBJ2-2	CSARDSQNTGELFF
TRBV4-1	TRBJ1-5	CASSNGLDQPQHF
TRBV3-1	TRBJ2-7	CASSPHDRYEQYF
TRBV10-3	TRBJ2-7	CAISETSGVDEQYF
TRBV7-8	TRBJ1-2	CASSLAGTDLYGYTF
TRBV6-2/TRBV6-3	TRBJ2-5	CASSYSVGVRETQYF
TRBV7-7	TRBJ1-3	CASSLGGASDTIYF
TRBV4-1	TRBJ1-2	CASSQESRYANYGYTF
TRBV5-1	TRBJ2-2	CASSAQLAPTGTGELFF
TRBV6-5	TRBJ2-4	CASSSGDSLAKNIQYF
TRBV28	TRBJ2-7	CASSLLGGGRQYF
TRBV12-3/TRBV12-4	TRBJ2-7	CASSLTGKNYEQYF
TRBV6-5	TRBJ1-3	CASSSFWGRGNTIYF
TRBV5-1	TRBJ1-1	CASSFGTVTLPGAFF
TRBV24-1	TRBJ2-7	CATSGPDSYEQYF
TRBV27	TRBJ1-5	CASSMRVDQPQHF
TRBV4-3	TRBJ2-1	CASSQGVREDREQFF
TRBV20-1	TRBJ2-5	CSTRQTLQETQYF
TRBV7-2	TRBJ1-5	CASSATGGDQPQHF
TRBV3-1	TRBJ2-7	CASSQPSGTGQYEQYF
TRBV20-1	TRBJ2-7	CSVSSGSYEQYF
TRBV14	TRBJ2-1	CASSQDPSGRGYNEQFF
TRBV12-3/TRBV12-4	TRBJ1-4	CASSLGQRHEKLFF
TRBV28	TRBJ2-5	CASSFPLHRETQYF
TRBV12-3/TRBV12-4	TRBJ1-3	CASSFLSGPSGNTIYF
TRBV4-1	TRBJ2-1	CASSQIRTRGNEQFF
TRBV3-1	TRBJ2-7	CASSPSGQYYEQYF
TRBV5-1	TRBJ2-2	CASSLPGQNTGELFF
TRBV4-3	TRBJ1-1	CASSQEPTGAGEAFF
TRBV7-9	TRBJ2-7	CASSLVAGDSYEQYF
TRBV20-1	TRBJ1-4	CSARDLVATNEKLFF
TRBV10-3	TRBJ2-1	CAISSSGGPHEQFF
TRBV5-1	TRBJ2-5	CASSLGTGRGETQYF